A selection of T cell receptor beta chains follows, all from one sample in a study of metastatic and nonmetastatic thyroid tumors. TCRdb re-processed the PCR reads through MiXCR. The profile shows about 92,000 clones, 14% to 15% of them singletons. Input material: blood. The receptor source for this set is a female donor with papillary thyroid cancer or a benign thyroid nodule (not recorded which). Some clones in this sample may be carry-over from other donors' samples. The CDR3 runs from the conserved cysteine through the conserved F or W. The D gene is left open where the match is weak. Part of the rows lack a size; the others show once, few, many or a class for expanded clones.

clone_size j_call d_call v_call cdr3_nt cdr3_aa
many TRBJ1-5 TRBD1 TRBV12-3/TRBV12-4 TGTGCCAGCAGCCCACAGGGGGGACCCAATCAGCCCCAGCATTTT CASSPQGGPNQPQHF
NA TRBJ2-5 NA TRBV28 TGTGCCAGCAACCAGCTAGGCGGCCAAGAGACCCAGTACTTC CASNQLGGQETQYF
many TRBJ1-2 NA TRBV18 TGTGCCAGCTCGAAGGGGACGGGATTCTATGGCTACACCTTC CASSKGTGFYGYTF
many TRBJ2-2 NA TRBV7-3 TGTGCCAGCAGCCCCTCGTCGGGGGGCGGGGCCGGGGAGCTGTTTTTT CASSPSSGGGAGELFF
NA TRBJ1-2 NA TRBV5-6 TGTGCCAACAGGGCCAACCCCCCAAATGGCTACACCTTC CANRANPPNGYTF
NA TRBJ1-1 NA TRBV10-3 TGTGCCATCAGGCCAGTTGTCAGAAACACTGAAGCTTTCTTT CAIRPVVRNTEAFF
NA TRBJ1-2 TRBD1 TRBV27 TGTGCCAGCAGTTTAGGACAGGAGTGGGGCTACACCTTC CASSLGQEWGYTF
many TRBJ1-5 TRBD1 TRBV6-1 TGTGCCAGCAGTTGGGGAACAGGGGATCAGCCCCAGCATTTT CASSWGTGDQPQHF
many TRBJ1-2 NA TRBV4-1 TGCGCCAGCAGCCAAGAGACACGCGACAGCTATGGCTACACCTTC CASSQETRDSYGYTF
many TRBJ2-1 NA TRBV7-9 TGTGCCAGCAGCACGGACAGACGGTCCTACAATGAGCAGTTCTTC CASSTDRRSYNEQFF
many TRBJ2-7 NA TRBV10-3 TGTGCCATCAGTGAGGGGAACACCCCCATATACGAGCAGTACTTC CAISEGNTPIYEQYF
many TRBJ1-1 NA TRBV6-2/TRBV6-3 TGTGCCAGCAGCCACCTTAGGGAAGCTTTCTTT CASSHLREAFF
many TRBJ1-1 NA TRBV11-2 TGTGCCAGCAGCGAAAGAGGGGATCGGGCTTTCTTT CASSERGDRAFF
many TRBJ2-1 NA TRBV28 TGTGCCAGCAGTCAGCGGACAGCCCGAGGGACTGAGCAGTTCTTC CASSQRTARGTEQFF
few TRBJ2-3 NA TRBV28 TGTGCCAGCAGTTTATTCCCCAACCCCCAGCATACCTCGAGCACAGATACGCAGTATTTT CASSLFPNPQHTSSTDTQYF
many TRBJ2-5 TRBD1 TRBV30 TGTGCCTGGAGTGTAAGCCCCCAAGACAGGGACAGATGGGAGACCCAGTACTTC CAWSVSPQDRDRWETQYF
NA TRBJ2-1 NA TRBV11-2 TGTGCCAGCAGCCAAATAGGGAGCTCCTACGATGAGCAGTTCTTC CASSQIGSSYDEQFF
few TRBJ2-5 NA TRBV9 TGTGCCAGCAGCGTAGACAGCTATCCATCCCAAGAGACCCAGTACTTC CASSVDSYPSQETQYF
many TRBJ1-2 NA TRBV7-9 TGTGCCAGCAGCTTAGGGGGAGGCCAAGACTATGGCTACACCTTC CASSLGGGQDYGYTF
few TRBJ2-3 NA TRBV18 TGTGCCAGCTCACGGGCTAGCACAGATACGCAGTATTTT CASSRASTDTQYF